This TCR beta chain was obtained from a study of blood T cell repertoires in COVID-19. In the study overall: In each case, the material was cDNA or gDNA derived from T cells, B-cell-depleted T cells, or PBMCs.

In the authors' methods: Cell counts per sample came from amplifying reference gene primers. Measured with immunoSEQ multiplex PCR; TCRdb has only the in-frame clones, and not every one. The DNA gave D and trimming, while V, J and clone size come from that table. Seen here are around 94,000 clones, about nine tenths observed once, and the top ten hold more than 4.5%. Seattle cases were enrolled at active infection and followed longitudinally. Sequencing was performed on peripheral blood. The receptor was derived from a woman aged 45-60 years with COVID-19, enrolled during active disease.

CDR3 in amino acids: CASSLWGANTGELFF. DNA of the CDR3: TGTGCCAGCAGTTTATGGGGGGCGAACACCGGGGAGCTGTTTTTT. This chain uses TRBV27 with TRBJ2-2; a possible D gene is TRBD2 (6 bases). CDR1 is MNHEY, CDR2 SMNVEV, per germline (reference sequence). The CDR3 has 15 amino acids. Trimming took off 1 base at V and 0 bases at J, with 6 bases between the two ends.